The 25 T cell receptor beta chains below were found in one sample sequenced in a study of vaccination effects on CD4 cells after COVID-19. ViraFEST expansion of antigen-specific CD4+ T cells with viral peptide pools preceded sequencing. With about 9 days of culture completed, CD4+ T cells were isolated. Two-dose vaccination with either BNT162b2 or mRNA-1273 was given to the participants. Antigen specificity for these receptors is unknown. Generated by immunoSEQ multiplex PCR, the TCRdb table keeps only in-frame clones and is missing some. The table includes 25,000 to 35,000 clones, 80% detected once. Sample: CD4+ T cells from PBMCs cultured with SARS-CoV-2 spike peptides, taken after COVID-19 vaccination. The receptors shown here come from a human donor who received a COVID-19 vaccine. Some clones in this sample may be carry-over from other donors' samples.

The chain uses TRBV3-1 (or the pseudogene TRBV3-2) and TRBJ1-1; weak D call: TRBD1 (6 bases). CDR3 length equals 15 residues. Germline V lookup: CDR1 LGHDT, CDR2 YNNKEL (reference sequence). The V end was cut by 4 bases, the J end by 5 bases, with 17 bases between. In DNA, the CDR3 is TGTGCCAGCAGCCTCGGGCCAGGGGCCGGGACTGAAGCTTTCTTT. This translates into CASSLGPGAGTEAFF.

This rearrangement joins TRBV5-1 to TRBJ2-1, with unresolved D. Looked up from germline, CDR1 is SGHRS and CDR2 is YFSETQ. This CDR3 contains 13 residues. The germline V and J ends were trimmed by 0 bases and 5 bases, with 6 bases remaining between them. The CDR3 protein is CASSLGLNNEQFF. The CDR3 nucleotides are TGCGCCAGCAGCTTGGGCCTAAACAATGAGCAGTTCTTC.

The CDR3 is CAISGTGGNQPQHF. As DNA, the CDR3 is TGTGCCATCAGTGGGACAGGGGGGAATCAGCCCCAGCATTTT. V gene TRBV10-3 combines with J gene TRBJ1-5; TRBD1 aligns across 10 bases. V lost 4 bases and J lost 4; bases outside the gene matches: 1. Germline CDR1 ENHRY, CDR2 SYGVKD. The CDR3 totals 14 residues.

The J gene is TRBJ1-1, the V gene TRBV5-4, with 7 positions matching TRBD1. The CDR3 totals 13 residues. With 2 bases clipped from V and 3 bases from J, the junction kept 1 base outside the gene matches. Germline V gene lookup returns CDR1 SGHNT and CDR2 YYREEE (reference sequence). As DNA, the CDR3 is TGTGCCAGCAGCTTTGACAGGGACACTGAAGCTTTCTTT. Protein sequence: CASSFDRDTEAFF.

J is TRBJ1-4 and V is TRBV29-1; 7 positions match TRBD1. Germline V gene lookup returns CDR1 SQVTM and CDR2 ANQGSEA. The CDR3 runs 12 residues. The ends lost 6 bases at V and 8 bases at J; junction bases unmatched: 6. The CDR3 is CSVRQGREKLFF. CDR3 nucleotide sequence: TGCAGCGTCCGACAGGGTCGGGAAAAACTGTTTTTT.

CDR3 amino acids: CASSRSRGERKGYTF. In nucleotides, the CDR3 is TGTGCCAGCAGCCGGTCCCGAGGCGAACGGAAAGGCTACACCTTC. The J gene is TRBJ1-2, the V gene TRBV11-2; D unclear. Germline CDR1 is SGHAT and CDR2 is FQNNGV. This CDR3 spans 15 amino acids. Trimming took off 5 bases at V and 8 bases at J, with 21 bases between the two ends. The full variable domain, completed using reference TRBV11-2 and TRBJ1-2, is EAGVAQSPRYKIIEKRQSVAFWCNPISGHATLYWYQQILGQGPKLLIQFQNNGVVDDSQLPKDRFSAERLKGVDSTLKIQPAKLEDSAVYLCASSRSRGERKGYTFGSGTRLTVV.

This clone was observed a handful of times. The rearrangement links TRBV5-6 to TRBJ1-1; 10 nucleotides agree with TRBD1. The CDR3 runs to 15 residues. Germline values: CDR1 SGHDT, CDR2 YYEEEE. V lost 3 bases, J lost 4 bases, and 6 bases stayed unmatched. This chain's CDR3 is CASSWGGQGGTEAFF. CDR3 DNA sequence: TGTGCCAGCAGCTGGGGTGGACAGGGGGGCACTGAAGCTTTCTTT. Full variable domain (outside the CDR3, taken from reference TRBV5-6 and TRBJ1-1): DAGVTQSPTHLIKTRGQQVTLRCSPKSGHDTVSWYQQALGQGPQFIFQYYEEEERQRGNFPDRFSGHQFPNYSSELNVNALLLGDSALYLCASSWGGQGGTEAFFGQGTRLTVV.

The genes are TRBV5-6 and TRBJ1-5; the D gene is possibly TRBD1 (5 bases). There are 15 residues in the CDR3. The V end lost 3 bases, the J end lost 0 bases, and 10 bases lay between the germline ends. CDR1 and CDR2 (germline): SGHDT, YYEEEE. CDR3 nucleotides: TGTGCCAGCAGCTGGGGGACTTATAGCAATCAGCCCCAGCATTTT. Its protein product is CASSWGTYSNQPQHF. Using reference TRBV5-6 and TRBJ1-5 for the parts outside the CDR3, the full variable domain is DAGVTQSPTHLIKTRGQQVTLRCSPKSGHDTVSWYQQALGQGPQFIFQYYEEEERQRGNFPDRFSGHQFPNYSSELNVNALLLGDSALYLCASSWGTYSNQPQHFGDGTRLSIL.

The chain uses TRBV12-3 or TRBV12-4 and TRBJ1-2; 8 bases map to TRBD1. With V trimmed by 6 bases and J by 6 bases, 6 bases remained unmatched. The CDR3 spans 13 residues. The CDR3 nucleotides are TGTGCCAGCAGCATAGGGACAGGCAATGGCTACACCTTC. Its protein is CASSIGTGNGYTF.

The chain combines TRBV6-4 with TRBJ2-7; 8 positions agree with TRBD1. This CDR3 has 15 residues. The J segment lost 4 bases and the V segment lost 6 bases, leaving 11 bases of the junction unmatched. CDR1 MRHNA and CDR2 SNTAGT come from the germline V gene. DNA of the CDR3: TGTGCCAGCAGCTCCAAACAGGGGGAGGAGTACGAGCAGTACGTC. Encoded protein: CASSSKQGEEYEQYV.

This clone was picked up a small number of times. This chain connects TRBV27 to TRBJ1-3; D remains ambiguous. Trimming took off 3 bases at V and 1 base at J, with 7 bases between the two ends. The CDR3 is 14 residues long. CDR1 is MNHEY, CDR2 SMNVEV, per germline (reference sequence). The CDR3 DNA sequence: TGTGCCAGCAGTTTCCTCGGATCTGGAAACACCATATATTTT. It yields the protein CASSFLGSGNTIYF.

This clone was recorded only once. V gene TRBV3-1 (or the pseudogene TRBV3-2) combines with J gene TRBJ2-1; possibly TRBD1 or TRBD2 for D (5 bases each). With 4 bases removed from V and 8 bases from J, the gap between germline ends came to 12 bases. The CDR3 runs 13 residues. CDR1 and CDR2 (germline): LGHDT, YNNKEL (reference sequence). CDR3 residues: CASSPSQGHEQFF. The CDR3 coding sequence is TGTGCCAGCAGCCCTAGCCAGGGTCATGAGCAGTTCTTC.

The V call is TRBV9, the J call TRBJ2-5; D not resolved. The CDR3 covers 15 residues. The V and J ends lost 1 base and 1 base respectively, with 11 bases between them. Germline CDR1 is SGDLS and CDR2 is YYNGEE. DNA of the CDR3: TGTGCCAGCAGCGTATATATAGGGTCCCAAGAGACCCAGTACTTC. As protein: CASSVYIGSQETQYF. Filled out from reference TRBV9 and TRBJ2-5, the complete variable domain reads DSGVTQTPKHLITATGQRVTLRCSPRSGDLSVYWYQQSLDQGLQFLIQYYNGEERAKGNILERFSAQQFPDLHSELNLSSLELGDSALYFCASSVYIGSQETQYFGPGTRLLVL.

The chain has TRBV5-4 and TRBJ2-1; TRBD1 agrees at 9 bases. Germline CDR1 and CDR2: SGHNT and YYREEE (reference sequence). The CDR3 has 15 residues. V lost 3 bases and J lost 7; bases outside the gene matches: 8. This CDR3 is CASSSRTGVKNEQFF. The CDR3 DNA is TGTGCCAGCAGCTCGCGGACAGGGGTGAAGAATGAGCAGTTCTTC.

The chain's CDR3 is CATSDTGATGEAFF. The CDR3 region has the DNA TGTGCCACCAGTGATACAGGGGCAACAGGTGAAGCTTTCTTT. V gene TRBV24-1 combines with J gene TRBJ1-1; TRBD1 matches 7 bases. V shed 3 bases and J 7 bases; nucleotides not matched to a gene: 7. The CDR3 extends over 14 amino acids. Germline V gene lookup returns CDR1 KGHDR and CDR2 SFDVKD.

The chain combines TRBV9 with TRBJ2-5; tentatively, D is TRBD2 (7 bases). V lost 1 base and J 5 bases, leaving 12 bases between the germline ends. The CDR3 runs to 14 residues. Germline loops: CDR1 SGDLS, CDR2 YYNGEE. CDR3 sequence: CASSVTGGRETQYF. The CDR3 nucleotides read TGTGCCAGCAGCGTAACCGGGGGGCGCGAGACCCAGTACTTC. Combining the CDR3 with reference TRBV9 and TRBJ2-5 gives the whole variable domain DSGVTQTPKHLITATGQRVTLRCSPRSGDLSVYWYQQSLDQGLQFLIQYYNGEERAKGNILERFSAQQFPDLHSELNLSSLELGDSALYFCASSVTGGRETQYFGPGTRLLVL.

J is TRBJ2-5 and V is TRBV5-1, with TRBD2 matching over 8 bases. The V segment lost 0 bases and the J segment 4 bases; nucleotides outside the gene matches: 5. The CDR3 runs to 15 residues. The germline V gene has CDR1 SGHRS and CDR2 YFSETQ. CDR3 nucleotide sequence: TGCGCCAGCAGCTTGGCGGGACGGGAGGGAGAGACCCAGTACTTC. Residues: CASSLAGREGETQYF.

This CDR3 is CASWRTVVMVDTQYF. CDR3 in DNA: TGTGCCAGCTGGAGGACAGTCGTAATGGTAGATACGCAGTATTTT. This chain uses TRBV6-5 with TRBJ2-3; D is possibly TRBD1 (6 bases). V dropped 8 bases and J dropped 5 bases, with 20 bases sitting between them. Germline V gene data show CDR1 as MNHEY and CDR2 as SVGAGI. The CDR3 has 15 amino acids.

This rearrangement joins TRBV19 to TRBJ2-4; 7 nucleotides line up with TRBD2. J gave up 1 base and V 3 bases, and 0 bases lay outside the gene matches. There are 14 residues in the CDR3. CDR1 is LNHDA, CDR2 SQIVND, per germline (reference sequence). The CDR3 region has the DNA TGTGCCAGTAGTATGCGGGGGGCCAAAAACATTCAGTACTTC. The encoded protein is CASSMRGAKNIQYF.

By frequency in the sample, this clone is medium-sized (0.01 to 0.1%). The chain uses TRBV19 and TRBJ1-2, with D unresolved. From germline, CDR1 is LNHDA and CDR2 SQIVND (reference sequence). This CDR3 is 12 amino acids long. V dropped 5 bases and J dropped 2 bases, with 6 bases sitting between them. The CDR3 here is CASSYMNYGYTF. CDR3 bases: TGTGCCAGTAGTTACATGAACTATGGCTACACCTTC.

This chain connects TRBV6-4 to TRBJ1-5; D might be TRBD1 (6 bases). The V end lost 3 bases, the J end lost 6 bases, and 15 bases lay between the germline ends. CDR1 is MRHNA, CDR2 SNTAGT, per germline. This CDR3 region has 15 residues. The CDR3 reads CASSEMMGAGQPQHF. Written as DNA, the CDR3 is TGTGCCAGCAGTGAAATGATGGGGGCGGGTCAGCCCCAGCATTTT.

CDR3 bases: TGTGCCAGCAGTGAATTCAGACAGGGCTCTGGAAACACCATATATTTT. Its translation: CASSEFRQGSGNTIYF. V and J are TRBV2 and TRBJ1-3; 7 positions match TRBD1. CDR1 and CDR2 from the germline V gene are SNHLY and FYNNEI. This CDR3 region has 16 residues. V shed 2 bases, J shed 0 bases, and the junction held 4 bases outside the gene matches.

The chain carries TRBV2 and TRBJ1-5; no definite D call. Germline CDR1 and CDR2: SNHLY and FYNNEI. Trimming took off 6 bases at V and 2 bases at J, with 14 bases between the two ends. CDR3 length: 15 amino acids. CDR3 sequence reads: CASRDGYLGNQPQHF. In DNA, the CDR3 is TGTGCCAGCAGAGACGGGTATTTGGGCAATCAGCCCCAGCATTTT.

The genes are TRBV7-3 and TRBJ2-2; 11 bases map to TRBD1. Germline V CDR1 and CDR2: SGHTA, FQGTGA. Trimming took 3 bases from V and 3 from J; bases not matched to a gene: 3. The CDR3 spans 16 residues. This CDR3 is CASSFRTGGDTGELFF. The CDR3, as DNA: TGTGCCAGCAGCTTCCGGACAGGGGGCGACACCGGGGAGCTGTTTTTT.

This chain links TRBV13 with TRBJ2-7; D is tentatively TRBD1 or TRBD2 (6 bases each). Germline V CDR1 and CDR2: PRHDT, FYEKMQ (reference sequence). This CDR3 is built from 14 residues. V was shortened by 4 bases and J by 2 bases, with 12 bases between the two germline ends. CDR3 sequence (DNA): TGTGCCAGCAGCTCAAATAGGGGGGCCTACGAGCAGTACGTC. Translating it yields CASSSNRGAYEQYV.